This T cell receptor beta chain originates from a study of Ad26.COV2.S vaccination and SARS-CoV-2 variants. Across the whole study: Donor allocation was to the COV1001 Ad26.COV2.S trial arm.

As to treatment: approximately 18 received Ad26.COV2.S at low or high dose, single or two shots; several received placebo; per-sample allocation not given. Each sample was drawn 63 days after the first injection (of vaccine or placebo). The protocol was immunoSEQ multiplex PCR, while the TCRdb copy is restricted to in-frame clones and leaves out a portion. The table records 300,000 to 400,000 clones, about nine tenths of them present only once. Germline V gene data show CDR1 as SGDLS and CDR2 as YYNGEE. The CDR3 has 15 amino acids. The V and J ends lost 4 bases and 0 bases respectively, with 13 bases between them.

The source is a person between 18 and 60 years old who received the Ad26.COV2.S COVID-19 vaccine or a placebo. Sequences were derived from peripheral blood, sampled in a trial of Ad26.COV2.S vaccine versus placebo. The chain carries TRBV9 and TRBJ1-1; D remains unclear. The CDR3 here is CASSSRSAVNTEAFF. In DNA, the CDR3 is TGTGCCAGCAGCAGCCGATCAGCGGTGAACACTGAAGCTTTCTTT.